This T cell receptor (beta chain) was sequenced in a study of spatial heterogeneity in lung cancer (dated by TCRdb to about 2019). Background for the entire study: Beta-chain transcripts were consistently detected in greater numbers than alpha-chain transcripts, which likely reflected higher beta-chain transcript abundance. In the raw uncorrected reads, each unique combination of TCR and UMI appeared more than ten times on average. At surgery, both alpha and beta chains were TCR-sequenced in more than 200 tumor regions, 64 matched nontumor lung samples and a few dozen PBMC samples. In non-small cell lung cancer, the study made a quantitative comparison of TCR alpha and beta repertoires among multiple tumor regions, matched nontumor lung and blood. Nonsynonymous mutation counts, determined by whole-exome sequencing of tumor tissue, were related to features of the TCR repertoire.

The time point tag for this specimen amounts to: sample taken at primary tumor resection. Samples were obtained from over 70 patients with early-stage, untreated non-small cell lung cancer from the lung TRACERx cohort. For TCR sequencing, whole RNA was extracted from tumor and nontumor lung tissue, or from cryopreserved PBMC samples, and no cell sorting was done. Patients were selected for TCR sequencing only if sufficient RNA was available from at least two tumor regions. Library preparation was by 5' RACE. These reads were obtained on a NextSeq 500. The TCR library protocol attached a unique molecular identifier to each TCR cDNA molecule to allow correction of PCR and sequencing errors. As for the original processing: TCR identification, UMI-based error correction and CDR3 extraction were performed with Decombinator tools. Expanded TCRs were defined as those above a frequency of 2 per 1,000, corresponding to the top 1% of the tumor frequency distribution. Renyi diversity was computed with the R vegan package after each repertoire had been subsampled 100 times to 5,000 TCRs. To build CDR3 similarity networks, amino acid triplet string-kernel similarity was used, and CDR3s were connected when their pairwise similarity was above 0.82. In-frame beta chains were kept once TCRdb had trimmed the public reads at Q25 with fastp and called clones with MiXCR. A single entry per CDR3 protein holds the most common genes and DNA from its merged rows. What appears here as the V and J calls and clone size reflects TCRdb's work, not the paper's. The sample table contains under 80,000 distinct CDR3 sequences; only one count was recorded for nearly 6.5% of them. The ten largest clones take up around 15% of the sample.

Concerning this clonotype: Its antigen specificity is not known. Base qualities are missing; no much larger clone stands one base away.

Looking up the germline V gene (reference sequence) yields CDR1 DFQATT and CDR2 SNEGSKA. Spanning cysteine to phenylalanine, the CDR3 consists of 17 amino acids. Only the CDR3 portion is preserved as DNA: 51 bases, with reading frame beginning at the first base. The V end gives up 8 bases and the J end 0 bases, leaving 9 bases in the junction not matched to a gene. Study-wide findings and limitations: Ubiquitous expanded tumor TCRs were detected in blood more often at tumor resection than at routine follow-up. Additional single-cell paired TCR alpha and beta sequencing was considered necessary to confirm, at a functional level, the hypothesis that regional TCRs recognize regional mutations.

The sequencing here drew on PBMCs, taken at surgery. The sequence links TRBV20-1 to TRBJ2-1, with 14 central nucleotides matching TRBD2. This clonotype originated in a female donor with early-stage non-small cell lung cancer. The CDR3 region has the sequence CSTRTSGGSSSYNEQFF. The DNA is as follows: TGCAGTACCCGGACTAGCGGGGGGTCAAGCTCCTACAATGAGCAGTTCTTC.